This TCR beta chain was identified during a study of T cells expressing NK-cell markers. TCRdb reprocessed the 5' RACE reads and reports one entry per CDR3 protein, with no DNA. There are 440,000 or so distinct CDR3 sequences in the sample, with 7.3% held by the top ten. Looked up from germline, CDR1 is MNHEY and CDR2 is SMNVEV (reference sequence). This CDR3 is built from 13 residues. Sequencing was carried out using blood T cells: a sorted CD56 or NKG2C T cell subset, CD4+ or CD8+ T cells, or bulk PBMC T cells (not recorded which). The chain links TRBV27 to TRBJ1-5; TCRdb lists TRBD1, though no DNA is available to test this call. This clonotype originated in a woman between 18 and 75 years old in good health. The CDR3 loop is CASSWGGNQPQHF.